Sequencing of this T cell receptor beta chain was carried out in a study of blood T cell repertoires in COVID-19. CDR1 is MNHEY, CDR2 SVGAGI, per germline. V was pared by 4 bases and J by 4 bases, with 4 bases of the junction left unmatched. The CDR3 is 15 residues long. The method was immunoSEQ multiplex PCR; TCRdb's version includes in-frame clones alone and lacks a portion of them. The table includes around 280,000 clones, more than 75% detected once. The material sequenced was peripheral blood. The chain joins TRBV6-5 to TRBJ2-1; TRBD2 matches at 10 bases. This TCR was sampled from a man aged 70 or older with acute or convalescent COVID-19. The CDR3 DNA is TGTGCCAGCAGTTTCGGACTAGCGGCTTACAATGAGCAGTTCTTC. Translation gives CASSFGLAAYNEQFF.